These 16 T cell receptor beta chains originate from one sample sequenced in a study of shared clonotypes between healthy human individuals. The table came from immunoSEQ multiplex PCR; TCRdb's copy has only in-frame clones and leaves some out. Found here are some 2,500,000 clones, roughly 90% of them singletons; the top ten hold about 0.36%. Sequencing was carried out using naive CD4+ T cells from PBMCs. Subset of the sample: CD45RA+ positively selected. The receptors stem from a man between 18 and 29 years old in good health. Some clones in this sample may be carry-over from other donors' samples.

The chain couples TRBV11-2 to TRBJ2-5; 11 bases fit TRBD1. In germline, CDR1 is SGHAT, CDR2 FQNNGV. The CDR3 covers 16 residues. V was pared by 1 base and J by 6 bases, with 7 bases of the junction left unmatched. CDR3 amino acids: CASSLARTGGAKTQYF. The CDR3 bases are TGTGCCAGCAGCTTAGCCCGGACAGGGGGCGCAAAGACCCAGTACTTC.

CDR3 sequence reads: CASSGDIRTDTQYF. Here the CDR3 DNA reads TGTGCCAGCAGTGGAGACATCCGCACAGATACGCAGTATTTT. This chain connects TRBV2 to TRBJ2-3; no clear D gene. CDR1 is SNHLY and CDR2 is FYNNEI in the germline V gene. With 4 bases removed from V and 1 base from J, the gap between germline ends came to 9 bases. The CDR3 contains 14 residues.

The chain has TRBV12-5 and TRBJ2-1; maybe TRBD1 (5 bases). The V gene lost 5 bases and the J gene lost 9 bases, with 14 bases spanning the gap. This CDR3 region has 13 residues. The germline V gene encodes CDR1 LGHNT and CDR2 FRNRAP. This chain's CDR3 is CASGAGQGGEQFF. As DNA, the CDR3 is TGTGCTAGTGGTGCCGGGCAGGGTGGTGAGCAGTTCTTC.

V and J are TRBV7-2 and TRBJ2-1; D possibly uses TRBD1 or TRBD2 (6 bases each). This CDR3 has 17 residues. Trimming left V 3 bases short and J 4 bases short, with 19 bases between. The germline gives CDR1 SGHTA, CDR2 FQGNSA. CDR3 loop: CASSLMGGTLAYNEQFF. DNA for the CDR3: TGTGCCAGCAGCTTGATGGGCGGGACACTCGCGTACAATGAGCAGTTCTTC.

The rearrangement joins TRBV6-6 to TRBJ2-4; the match to TRBD1 covers 7 bases. The CDR3 is made up of 14 amino acids. Germline V gene lookup returns CDR1 MNHNY and CDR2 SVGAGI (reference sequence). V lost 7 bases, J lost 5 bases, and 8 bases stayed unmatched. CDR3 residues: CASTGTGVQNIQYF. The CDR3 DNA reads TGTGCCAGCACCGGTACAGGGGTCCAAAACATTCAGTACTTC.

The rearrangement uses TRBV5-4 and TRBJ2-1, with 11 positions matching TRBD2. Trimming at V came to 5 bases and at J to 8 bases, leaving 9 bases not matched to a gene. CDR3 length: 15 residues. Germline lookup yields CDR1 SGHNT and CDR2 YYREEE (reference sequence). The chain's CDR3 is CASRATSGSFDEQFF. DNA of the CDR3: TGTGCCAGCAGAGCTACTAGCGGGAGTTTCGATGAGCAGTTCTTC.

The rearrangement uses TRBV5-1 and TRBJ2-7; D gene uncertain. Trimming took 4 bases from V and 4 from J, leaving 15 bases between them. Germline V CDR1 and CDR2: SGHRS, YFSETQ. The CDR3 length is 14 residues. CDR3 sequence reads: CASSRQLGQYEQYF. Here the CDR3 DNA reads TGCGCCAGCAGCCGTCAATTAGGGCAGTACGAGCAGTACTTC.

CDR3 coding DNA: TGTGCCAGCAGCTCGAGACAACCGACAGGGGACTACGAGCAGTACTTC. This translates into CASSSRQPTGDYEQYF. The rearrangement uses TRBV11-2 and TRBJ2-7; 8 bases map to TRBD1. Germline lookup yields CDR1 SGHAT and CDR2 FQNNGV. The V and J ends lost 4 bases and 3 bases, in that order; junction bases with no gene match: 11. The CDR3 covers 16 residues.

This clone has just one count. The chain combines TRBV2 with TRBJ2-1, with D tentatively TRBD2 (5 bases). Germline CDR1 reads SNHLY; CDR2 reads FYNNEI. Trimming left V 5 bases short and J 16 bases short, with 18 bases between. The CDR3 covers 12 residues. The CDR3 reads CASSTVREREFF. CDR3 coding DNA: TGTGCCAGCAGTACCGTCCGTGAGAGGGAATTCTTC.

CDR3 sequence reads: CASSDPRANNEKLFF. The CDR3 DNA is TGTGCCAGCAGCGATCCCCGGGCAAATAATGAAAAACTGTTTTTT. This sequence joins TRBV5-4 and TRBJ1-4; unclear D gene. The CDR3 has 15 residues. Germline CDR1 and CDR2: SGHNT and YYREEE (reference sequence). Deletions cut 4 bases from V and 4 bases from J, with 14 bases between.

The chain links TRBV4-1 to TRBJ1-1; D uncertain. The CDR3 runs 12 residues. Between the trimmed V and J ends, which lost 2 bases and 5 bases, there was a span of 6 bases. CDR1 and CDR2 (germline): MGHRA, YSYEKL. DNA of the CDR3: TGCGCCAGCAGCCAACATGGAACTGAAGCTTTCTTT. Translation gives CASSQHGTEAFF.

This clone was seen a few times. CDR3 nucleotide sequence: TGTGCCAGTATTCTTAGTGCTTTCTTT. Amino acids: CASILSAFF. The chain joins TRBV7-9 to TRBJ1-1; the D is unclear. Trimming removed 9 bases at V and 11 bases at J, with 10 bases between. The germline V gene encodes CDR1 SEHNR and CDR2 FQNEAQ (reference sequence). The CDR3 has 9 residues.

The chain employs TRBV28 and TRBJ2-5; tentatively, D is TRBD2 (5 bases). The germline V gene has CDR1 MDHEN and CDR2 SYDVKM. This CDR3 comprises 16 residues. Trimming took 6 bases from V and 3 from J, leaving 20 bases between them. The CDR3 is CASRGSRATSKETQYF. The CDR3 region has the DNA TGTGCCAGCAGGGGGAGCCGGGCAACTTCGAAAGAGACCCAGTACTTC.

This chain uses TRBV19 with TRBJ1-2; D uncertain. The CDR3 contains 13 residues. V was cut by 4 bases and J by 6 bases, with 12 bases left in between. CDR1 and CDR2 (germline): LNHDA, SQIVND (reference sequence). The CDR3 DNA sequence: TGTGCCAGTAGTACCCCCACGGGAGATGGCTACACCTTC. Protein product: CASSTPTGDGYTF.

V is TRBV4-2 and J is TRBJ2-7; TRBD2 agrees at 7 bases. This CDR3 is built from 15 residues. Looked up from germline, CDR1 is LGHNA and CDR2 is YNFKEQ. The ends lost 3 bases at V and 2 bases at J; junction bases unmatched: 7. This CDR3 is CASSHHGAGAYEQYF. The CDR3 DNA reads as TGTGCCAGCAGCCATCACGGGGCGGGGGCCTACGAGCAGTACTTC.

This chain joins TRBV6-6 and TRBJ2-4; D perhaps matches TRBD1 (5 bases). V was shortened by 4 bases and J by 5 bases, with 15 bases between the two germline ends. Per the germline V gene, CDR1 is MNHNY and CDR2 is SVGAGI (reference sequence). The CDR3 has 15 residues. This chain's CDR3 is CASSSGRQGQNIQYF. In nucleotides, the CDR3 is TGTGCCAGCAGTTCCGGGCGGCAGGGCCAAAACATTCAGTACTTC.